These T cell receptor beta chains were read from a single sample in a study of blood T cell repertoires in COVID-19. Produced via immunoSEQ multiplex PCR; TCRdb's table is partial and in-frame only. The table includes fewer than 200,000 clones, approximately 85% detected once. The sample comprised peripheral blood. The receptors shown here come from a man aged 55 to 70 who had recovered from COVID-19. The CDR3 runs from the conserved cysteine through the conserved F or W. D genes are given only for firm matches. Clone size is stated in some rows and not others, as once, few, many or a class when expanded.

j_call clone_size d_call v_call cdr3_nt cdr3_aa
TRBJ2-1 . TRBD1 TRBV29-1 TGCAGCGTTGTCCCCACACCGGGACAGGGGAACAATGAGCAGTTCTTC CSVVPTPGQGNNEQFF
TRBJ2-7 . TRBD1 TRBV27 TGTGCCAGCAGTTTATCGTGGGACAGCTCCTACGAGCAGTACTTC CASSLSWDSSYEQYF
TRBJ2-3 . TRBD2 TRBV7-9 TGTGCCAGCAGCTTAGGGGCTAGCGGGTACACAGATACGCAGTATTTT CASSLGASGYTDTQYF
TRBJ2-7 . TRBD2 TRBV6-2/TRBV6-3 TGTGCCAGCAGTGCCCCGACTAGCCGCGAGCAGTACTTC CASSAPTSREQYF
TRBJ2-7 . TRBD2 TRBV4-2 TGTGCCAGCAGCCACCGAGCGGGGGAAGACGAGCAGTACTTC CASSHRAGEDEQYF
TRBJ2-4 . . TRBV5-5 TGTGCCAGCAGCTTGCTAGTTTCTCTGGCCAAAAACATTCAGTACTTC CASSLLVSLAKNIQYF
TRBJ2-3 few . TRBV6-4 TGTGCCAGCAGTCAATTTACAGATACGCAGTATTTT CASSQFTDTQYF
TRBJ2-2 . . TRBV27 TGTGCCAGCAGTTTTCGCCCATTTCAATCCGCGGGGGAGCTGTTTTTT CASSFRPFQSAGELFF
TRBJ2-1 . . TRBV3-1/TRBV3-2 TGTGCCAGCAGCCCCCCATCCTCCTACAATGAGCAGTTCTTC CASSPPSSYNEQFF
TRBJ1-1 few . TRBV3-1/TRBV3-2 TGTGCCAGCAGCCCCGTTATGAACACTGAAGCTTTCTTT CASSPVMNTEAFF
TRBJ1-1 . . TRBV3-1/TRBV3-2 TGTGCCAGCAGCCAAGTGAAGGGGGAAGCTTTCTTT CASSQVKGEAFF
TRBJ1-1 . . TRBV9 TGTGCCAGCAGCCCCCGCCCAGAGCAGGGTTCAGCTTTCTTT CASSPRPEQGSAFF
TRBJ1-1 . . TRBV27 TGTGCCAGCAGCTGGCGGGGCAGGGCCGGCACTGAAGCTTTCTTT CASSWRGRAGTEAFF
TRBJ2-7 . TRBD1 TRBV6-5 TGTGCCAGCAGTTTACCCGGGACAGGGGGCTACGAGCAGTACTTC CASSLPGTGGYEQYF
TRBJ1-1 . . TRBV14 TGTGCCAGCAGCCTGAACAGCCTGAACACTGAAGCTTTCTTT CASSLNSLNTEAFF
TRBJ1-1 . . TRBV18 TGTGCCAGCTCAGGAGGGTCAACCAACACTGAAGCTTTCTTT CASSGGSTNTEAFF
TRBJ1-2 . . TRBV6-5 TGTGCCAGCAGCTACGGTCCAGGGAAGGCCACCTTC CASSYGPGKATF
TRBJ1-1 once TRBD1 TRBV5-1 TGCGCCAGCAGCTTGACAGGGGCCGCCTTGAACACTGAAGCTTTCTTT CASSLTGAALNTEAFF
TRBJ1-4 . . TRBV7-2 TGTGCCAGCAGCCCGTCCCCAACTAATGAAAAACTGTTTTTT CASSPSPTNEKLFF
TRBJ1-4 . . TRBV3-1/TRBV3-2 TGTGCCAGCAGCCTGCGGGCCGGTAATGAAAAACTGTTTTTT CASSLRAGNEKLFF
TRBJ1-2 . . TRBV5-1 TGCGCCAGCACCAATCCTGCGGGAAACTATGGCTACACCTTC CASTNPAGNYGYTF
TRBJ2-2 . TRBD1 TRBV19 TGTGCCAGTAGTACGGACAGGGAGGTCACCGGGGAGCTGTTTTTT CASSTDREVTGELFF
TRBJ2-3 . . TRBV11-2 TGTGCCAGCAGCTTAGACGCGGCAGATACGCAGTATTTT CASSLDAADTQYF
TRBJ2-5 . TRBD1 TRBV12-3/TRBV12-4 TGTGCCAGCAGCCTGGGACAGCGCGAGACCCAGTACTTC CASSLGQRETQYF
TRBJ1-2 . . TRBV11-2 TGTGCCAGCAGCCCGCGCGGGAACTATGGCTACACCTTC CASSPRGNYGYTF
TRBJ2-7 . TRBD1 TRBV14 TGTGCCAGCAGCCAAAGGACAGGCGGATTGTACGAGCAGTACTTC CASSQRTGGLYEQYF
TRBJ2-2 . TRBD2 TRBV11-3 TGTGCCAGCAGCTCAGGGACTAGCGGGGCCTACCGGGGGGAGCTGTTTTTT CASSSGTSGAYRGELFF
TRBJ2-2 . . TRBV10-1 TGCGCCAGGCTCTCGGCCCGGGGGACGACCGGGGAGCTGTTTTTT CARLSARGTTGELFF
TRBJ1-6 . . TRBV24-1 TGTGCCACCGGCGGGCCCCGTGAAAGGGTGGAGGGAGAGGGTTCACCCCTCCACTTT CATGGPRERVEGEGSPLHF
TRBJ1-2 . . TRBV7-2 TGTGCCAGCAGCTCCTCAGGGATGGGCTACACCTTC CASSSSGMGYTF
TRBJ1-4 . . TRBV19 TGTGCCAGTAGTACCCGCGGGGGACCTAATGAAAAACTGTTTTTT CASSTRGGPNEKLFF
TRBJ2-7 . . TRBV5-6 TGTGCCAGCAGCTTGTACGGCGGAACCTACGAGCAGTACTTC CASSLYGGTYEQYF
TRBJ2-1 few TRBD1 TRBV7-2 TGTGCCAGCAGCTTCAGGGGGTGGAATGAGCAGTTCTTC CASSFRGWNEQFF
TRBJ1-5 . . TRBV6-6 TGTGCCAGCACTCAGACACGGGATAGCAATCAGCCCCAGCATTTT CASTQTRDSNQPQHF
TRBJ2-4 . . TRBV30 TGTGCCTGGAGTACCCGGGACATTCAGTACTTC CAWSTRDIQYF
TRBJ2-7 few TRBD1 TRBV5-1 TGCGCCAGCAGCCTATGGACAGGGAACGAGCAGTACTTC CASSLWTGNEQYF
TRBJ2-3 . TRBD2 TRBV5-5 TGTGCCAGCAGCAGGAGCGGGGCTAGCACAGATACGCAGTATTTT CASSRSGASTDTQYF
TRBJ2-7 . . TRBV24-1 TGTGCCACCAGTGACGGTGGAGGACCCCTCCCCTACGAGCAGTACTTC CATSDGGGPLPYEQYF
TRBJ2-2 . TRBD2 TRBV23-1 TGCGCCAGCAGTCAACCAATAGCGGGGGGGAACACCGGGGAGCTGTTTTTT CASSQPIAGGNTGELFF
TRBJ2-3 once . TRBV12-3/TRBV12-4 TGTGCCAGCAGGGTGACAGGCACAGATACGCAGTATTTT CASRVTGTDTQYF
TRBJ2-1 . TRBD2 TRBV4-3 TGCGCCAGCGCCGGGGGGGATACCTCTTGGAATGAGCAGTTCTTC CASAGGDTSWNEQFF
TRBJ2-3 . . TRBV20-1 TGCAGTGCTGCGCGGTACGATACGCAGTATTTT CSAARYDTQYF
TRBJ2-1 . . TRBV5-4 TGTGCCAGCAGAGGGAGGGGGGGTTCGTACAATGAGCAGTTCTTC CASRGRGGSYNEQFF
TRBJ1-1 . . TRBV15 TGTGCCACCAGTACCAGGAGGGCGGGACCTGAAGCTTTCTTT CATSTRRAGPEAFF
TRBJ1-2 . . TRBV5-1 TGCGCCAGCAGCGCGGGGACGGCTTTTTATGGCTACACCTTC CASSAGTAFYGYTF
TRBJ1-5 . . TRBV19 TGTGCCAGCAAGAGCGGACAGAGCAATCAGCCCCAGCATTTT CASKSGQSNQPQHF
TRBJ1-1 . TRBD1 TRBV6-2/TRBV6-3 TGTGCCAGCAGTTCGATCAACAGGGGGGTAACTGAAGCTTTCTTT CASSSINRGVTEAFF
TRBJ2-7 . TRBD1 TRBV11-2 TGTGCCAGCAGCTCTCTCCGGGACAGGGGCTACGAGCAGTACTTC CASSSLRDRGYEQYF
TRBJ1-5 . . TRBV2 TGTGCCAGCAGTGAGACAGCCCATAGCAATCAGCCCCAGCATTTT CASSETAHSNQPQHF
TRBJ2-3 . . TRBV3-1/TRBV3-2 TGTGCCAGCAGCCAAGGTCCACCGGGACTCTACACAGATACGCAGTATTTT CASSQGPPGLYTDTQYF
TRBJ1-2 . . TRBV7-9 TGTGCCAGCAGCTTACCCCGGGAGGACTATGGCTACACCTTC CASSLPREDYGYTF
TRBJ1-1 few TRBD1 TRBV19 TGTGCCACAGACACAAGACAGGGTCGGACTGAAGCTTTCTTT CATDTRQGRTEAFF